This is a list of T cell receptor beta chains from one sample in a study of tumor-infiltrating lymphocytes in oesophageal squamous cell carcinoma. From the PCR reads, TCRdb called clonotypes with MiXCR, one entry per CDR3 protein. The sample carries more than 10,000 distinct CDR3 sequences, under 65% recorded once. The source material was esophageal tumor tissue. The receptors come from a female donor with esophageal squamous cell carcinoma. The CDR3 runs from the conserved cysteine through the conserved F or W. Fields, in order: J gene, V gene, D gene, clone size, CDR3 DNA, CDR3 protein. D genes are given only for firm matches. Clone size is given for some rows only: seen once, a few or many times, or a class if the clone is expanded.

TRBJ2-3	TRBV7-2	TRBD1	few	TGTGCCAGCAGCTTAGCGGGGACAGGGGGCACAGATACGCAGTATTTT	CASSLAGTGGTDTQYF
TRBJ2-7	TRBV7-2	-	-	TGTGCCAGCAGCTCCTACCGGACTAACTCCTACGAGCAGTACTTC	CASSSYRTNSYEQYF
TRBJ2-1	TRBV7-2	TRBD2	-	TGTGCCAGCAGCTTAAGGACTAGCGGCAACAATGAGCAGTTCTTC	CASSLRTSGNNEQFF
TRBJ2-1	TRBV5-1	-	few	TGCGCCAGCAGCTTGGCCGTAGTCCCAGGGGTCTACAATGAGCAGTTCTTC	CASSLAVVPGVYNEQFF
TRBJ2-1	TRBV7-3	-	-	TGTGCCAGCAGCCCCCTGAGTTCATCGAATGAGCAGTTCTTC	CASSPLSSSNEQFF
TRBJ2-3	TRBV7-2	-	few	TGTGCCAGCAGCCCTAGTCGCACAGATACGCAGTATTTT	CASSPSRTDTQYF
TRBJ2-1	TRBV6-6	-	few	TGTGCCAGCAGTTACTCGATCGGGCAGGGACGGTTCTTC	CASSYSIGQGRFF
TRBJ2-1	TRBV7-3	-	few	TGTGCCAGCAGCTTAGCGGCGGGGGCCCACAATGAGCAGTTCTTC	CASSLAAGAHNEQFF
TRBJ2-1	TRBV7-9	-	-	TGTGCCAGCAGCTTTGCCGAGACGAATTCACCCCTCCACTTC	CASSFAETNSPLHF
TRBJ2-5	TRBV12-3/TRBV12-4	-	once	TGTGCCAGCAGGAGGGGGGGTGAGACCCAGTACTTC	CASRRGGETQYF
TRBJ2-3	TRBV7-3	-	-	TGTGCCAGCAGCTTAGAGAGCAGGGTAGGCACAGATACGCAGTATTTT	CASSLESRVGTDTQYF
TRBJ2-7	TRBV7-4	-	-	TGTGCCAGCAGCCGCCGGCGCCCCCAGGAGCAGTACTTC	CASSRRRPQEQYF
TRBJ2-5	TRBV11-3	TRBD2	-	TGTGCCAGCAGCCTGGGGACTAGCGGGGTTAACAATGAGCAGTACTTC	CASSLGTSGVNNEQYF
TRBJ2-1	TRBV11-2	TRBD2	-	TGTGCCAGCAGCCGCCGGACTAGCGGGGTTAACAATGAGCAGTTCTTC	CASSRRTSGVNNEQFF
TRBJ2-3	TRBV7-2	-	-	TGTGCCAGCAGCCCTGGACTGGAGGATACGCAGTATTTT	CASSPGLEDTQYF
TRBJ2-7	TRBV10-3	TRBD2	few	TGTGCCACCAGCGGGCCAGCGGGGCCCTCCTACGAGCAGTACTTC	CATSGPAGPSYEQYF
TRBJ2-2	TRBV2	TRBD1	-	TGTGCCAGCAGAGGCACGGACAGGGTTTGTTTT	CASRGTDRVCF
TRBJ2-1	TRBV7-6	-	few	TGTGCCAGCAGCTTCGGAAATGAGCAGTTCTTC	CASSFGNEQFF
TRBJ2-3	TRBV7-3	-	-	TGTGCCAGCAGCTCAGCGGAACTAGCAAATACGCAGTATTTT	CASSSAELANTQYF
TRBJ2-1	TRBV28	TRBD2	-	TGTGCCAGCACTGGGGGACTATACAATGAGCAGTTCTTC	CASTGGLYNEQFF
TRBJ2-5	TRBV11-3	TRBD2	once	TGTGCCAGCAGCCCCATACTAGCGGGAGATAGGGGAGAGACCCAGTACTTC	CASSPILAGDRGETQYF
TRBJ2-3	TRBV6-1	TRBD2	many	TGTGCCAGCAGTGAAACGCAAGCGGGGCTCACAGATACGCAGTATTTT	CASSETQAGLTDTQYF
TRBJ2-3	TRBV5-3	TRBD2	-	TGTGCCAGCAGCCCGGGACTAGCGGGACTGGAAGATACGCAGTATTTT	CASSPGLAGLEDTQYF
TRBJ1-4	TRBV10-3	-	-	TGTGCCATCAGTGAGCGCGGGGTCCCTAATGAAAAACTGTTTTTT	CAISERGVPNEKLFF
TRBJ2-1	TRBV7-2	-	-	TGTGCCAGCAGCCCCGGGCGGGACCTAACGCAGTTCTTC	CASSPGRDLTQFF
TRBJ1-4	TRBV5-1	TRBD1	few	TGCGCCAGCAGCCTCCACGACAGGGTTAGTGAAAAACTGTTTTTT	CASSLHDRVSEKLFF
TRBJ2-7	TRBV12-3/TRBV12-4	-	-	TGTGCCATCCAGCAGGGGTTCGAGCAGTACTTC	CAIQQGFEQYF
TRBJ2-5	TRBV12-3/TRBV12-4	-	few	TGTGCCAGCAGTTTGGAGGGTTCTGTGGAGACCCAGTACTTC	CASSLEGSVETQYF
TRBJ2-1	TRBV28	TRBD1	once	TGTGCCAGCAGTTCCTCGGACAGGGTCGTCCACAATGAGCAGTTCTTC	CASSSSDRVVHNEQFF
TRBJ2-7	TRBV4-1	TRBD1	few	TGCGCCAGCAGCCTAAGGACAGGGTCCTACGAGCAGTACTTC	CASSLRTGSYEQYF
TRBJ1-4	TRBV7-9	-	-	TGTGCCAGCAGCTTAGAATACAGTAATGAAAAACTGTTTTTT	CASSLEYSNEKLFF
TRBJ2-1	TRBV7-3	TRBD2	-	TGTGCCAGCAGAACGTGCGGGACTAACAATGAGCAGTTCTTC	CASRTCGTNNEQFF
TRBJ2-7	TRBV20-1	TRBD2	-	TGCAGTGCTAAAGGACTAGCGGGACGGTACGAGCAGTACTTC	CSAKGLAGRYEQYF
TRBJ1-1	TRBV5-1	-	many	TGCGCCAGCAGCTTGAGTGGGACAATTACTGAAGCTTTCTTT	CASSLSGTITEAFF
TRBJ2-1	TRBV5-1	-	many	TGCGCCAGCAGCTTGGACCGCCCTTCCTCTGAGCAGTTCTTC	CASSLDRPSSEQFF
TRBJ2-7	TRBV7-9	-	-	TGTGCCAGCAGCCAACGGGCCTCCTTCTACGAGCAGTACTTC	CASSQRASFYEQYF
TRBJ2-3	TRBV7-2	TRBD2	-	TGTGCCAGCAGCTACGGGACTAGCGGCACAGATACGCAGTATTTT	CASSYGTSGTDTQYF
TRBJ1-6	TRBV7-4	TRBD1	-	TGTGCCAGCAGCTTAGACGGGACACAGGGGCCACCCCTCCACTTT	CASSLDGTQGPPLHF
TRBJ2-1	TRBV6-6	-	many	TGTGCCAGCAGTTACTCTCTCCGTAATGAGCAGTTCTTC	CASSYSLRNEQFF
TRBJ1-3	TRBV6-5	TRBD1	many	TGTGCCAGCAGTTACTCCGGGACAGGGGTATTAGGAAACACCATATATTTT	CASSYSGTGVLGNTIYF
TRBJ2-7	TRBV27	-	many	TGTGCCAGCAGTTTGGGGGGTGAATACGAGCAGTACTTC	CASSLGGEYEQYF